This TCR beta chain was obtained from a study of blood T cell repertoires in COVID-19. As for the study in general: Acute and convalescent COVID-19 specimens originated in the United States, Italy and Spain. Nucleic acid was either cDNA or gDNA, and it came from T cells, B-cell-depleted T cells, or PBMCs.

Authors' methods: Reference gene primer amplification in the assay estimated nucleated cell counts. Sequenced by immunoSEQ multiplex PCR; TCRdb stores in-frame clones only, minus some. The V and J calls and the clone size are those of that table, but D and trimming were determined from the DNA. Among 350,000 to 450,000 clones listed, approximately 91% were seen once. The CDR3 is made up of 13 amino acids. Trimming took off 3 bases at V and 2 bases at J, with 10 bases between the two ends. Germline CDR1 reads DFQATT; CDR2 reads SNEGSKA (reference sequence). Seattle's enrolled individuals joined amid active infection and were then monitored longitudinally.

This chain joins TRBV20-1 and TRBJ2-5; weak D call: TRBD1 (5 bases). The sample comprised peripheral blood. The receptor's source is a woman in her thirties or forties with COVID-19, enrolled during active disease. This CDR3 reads CSASWGPQETQYF. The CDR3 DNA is TGCAGTGCTAGTTGGGGCCCGCAAGAGACCCAGTACTTC.